These T cell receptor beta chains were read from a single sample in a study of CD8+ T cells in alopecia areata. The repertoire was sequenced with immunoSEQ multiplex PCR; TCRdb's copy has only in-frame clones and lacks some. The sample consists of roughly 250,000 clones, roughly 69% of them appearing once. The starting material was CD4+ T cells sorted from blood, obtained at week 0. The receptors originated from a human donor with alopecia areata. The CDR3 runs from the conserved cysteine through the conserved F or W. D genes are given only for firm matches. The listing skips clone size in some rows; elsewhere it reads once, few, many or a size class.

v_gene	d_gene	abundance	j_gene	CDR3nt	CDR3aa
TRBV9	TRBD2	few	TRBJ2-2	TGTGCCAGCAGCCCCCAGAGGCTAGCGGGGGCGCTGGCGGCCGGGGAGCTGTTTTTT	CASSPQRLAGALAAGELFF
TRBV19	.	.	TRBJ1-5	TGTGCCAGTAGCCTGGGGCTGATTAGCAATCAGCCCCAGCATTTT	CASSLGLISNQPQHF
TRBV4-1	.	.	TRBJ1-2	TGCGCCAGCAGCCAAGCAGGTTGGACGGTCTATGGCTACACCTTC	CASSQAGWTVYGYTF
TRBV29-1	.	.	TRBJ2-5	TGCAGCGTTGTTAGGGCTGGCGACCGGACCCAGTACTTC	CSVVRAGDRTQYF
TRBV25-1	TRBD2	.	TRBJ2-3	TGTGCCAGGACCTCGCGGGCAGGGACTAACACAGATACGCAGTATTTT	CARTSRAGTNTDTQYF
TRBV7-2	TRBD2	.	TRBJ2-1	TGTGCCAGCAGCCCACTAGCGGGAAACTACAATGAGCAGTTCTTC	CASSPLAGNYNEQFF
TRBV5-1	TRBD1	.	TRBJ2-5	TGCGCCAGCAGCAGCGGACAGGGGGGCACCACCCAAGAGACCCAGTACTTC	CASSSGQGGTTQETQYF
TRBV19	.	few	TRBJ2-2	TGTGCCAGTAGTATCACCGGGGAGCTGTTTTTT	CASSITGELFF
TRBV29-1	.	.	TRBJ2-5	TGCAGCGTTCAACAGGGTTTTGAGACCCAGTACTTC	CSVQQGFETQYF
TRBV29-1	.	.	TRBJ2-5	TGCAGCGCAGCGGGACGCAGGGGACGGGAGACCCAGTACTTC	CSAAGRRGRETQYF
TRBV30	.	.	TRBJ1-1	TGTGCCTGGAGTGTCGGTTTCCCCGGGGCTTTCTTT	CAWSVGFPGAFF
TRBV6-5	.	.	TRBJ1-2	TGTGCCACCCTCGGGGGCTATGGCTACACCTTC	CATLGGYGYTF
TRBV27	.	.	TRBJ1-4	TGTGCCAGCAGCCTCTATCGGGGCCCAAATGAAAAACTGTTTTTT	CASSLYRGPNEKLFF
TRBV7-6	TRBD1	.	TRBJ1-2	TGTGCCAGCAGCTCTGGGACAGGGTACAGCTACACCTTC	CASSSGTGYSYTF
TRBV7-6	.	.	TRBJ2-5	TGTGCCAGCAGCTTAGCGCGGCAAGAGACCCAGTACTTC	CASSLARQETQYF
TRBV30	.	once	TRBJ2-6	TGTGCCTGGAGTTTCATGGCGGTACGGGACTCTGGGGCCAACGTCCTGACTTTC	CAWSFMAVRDSGANVLTF
TRBV5-4	TRBD1	few	TRBJ2-3	TGTGCCAGCAGCCTACGGGGCTACAGGGGAGCAGATACGCAGTATTTT	CASSLRGYRGADTQYF
TRBV5-1	.	.	TRBJ2-1	TGCGCCAGCAGCTTGGCGGGGGCATACAATGAGCAGTTCTTC	CASSLAGAYNEQFF
TRBV29-1	.	few	TRBJ1-1	TGCAGCGCGGAAAATCACGTGAACACTGAAGCTTTCTTT	CSAENHVNTEAFF
TRBV29-1	.	few	TRBJ2-7	TGCAGCGTTGGGGGACAAACCTACGAGCAGTACTTC	CSVGGQTYEQYF
TRBV30	.	.	TRBJ2-6	TGTGCCTGGAGCCGCTCTGGGGCCAACGTCCTGACTTTC	CAWSRSGANVLTF
TRBV9	.	.	TRBJ2-5	TGTGCCAGCAGTCGAAATGGCCCAGAGACCCAGTACTTC	CASSRNGPETQYF
TRBV5-6	TRBD2	.	TRBJ2-1	TGTGCCAGCAGCTTGGATAGCGGGGGGAGAAATGAGCAGTTCTTC	CASSLDSGGRNEQFF
TRBV5-1	.	few	TRBJ2-2	TGCGCCAGCAGCTTTGAGGGATTCACCGGGGAGCTGTTTTTT	CASSFEGFTGELFF
TRBV29-1	TRBD1	.	TRBJ2-7	TGCAGCGCTGGGACAGGGTTATACGAGCAGTACTTC	CSAGTGLYEQYF
TRBV5-5	.	.	TRBJ2-1	TGTGCCAGCAGCTTGGATGGCGGGGCAAAATACAATGAGCAGTTCTTC	CASSLDGGAKYNEQFF
TRBV5-3	TRBD1	.	TRBJ2-7	TGTGCCAGAAGCTTTCCGGGACAGGTCATCTACGAGCAGTACTTC	CARSFPGQVIYEQYF
TRBV7-9	.	few	TRBJ1-6	TGTGCCAGCAGCTTACCCCGGGGGGCCAATTCACCCCTCCACTTT	CASSLPRGANSPLHF
TRBV29-1	.	few	TRBJ2-7	TGCAGCGTTGGAGGAAACTACGAGCAGTACTTC	CSVGGNYEQYF
TRBV14	TRBD2	.	TRBJ2-1	TGTGCCAGCAGCCACGATGCAAGCGGGGGATACAATGAGCAGTTCTTC	CASSHDASGGYNEQFF
TRBV30	.	.	TRBJ1-5	TGTGCCTGGAGTCCGAGGGACAATCAGCCCCAGCATTTT	CAWSPRDNQPQHF
TRBV5-4	.	.	TRBJ2-1	TGTGCCAGCAGCTTGGAGGCTAGCCGGTACAATGAGCAGTTCTTC	CASSLEASRYNEQFF
TRBV29-1	.	.	TRBJ1-1	TGCAGCGAGGCGCGCGTAAAAGCGGGGGCTTTCTTT	CSEARVKAGAFF
TRBV12-5	TRBD1	few	TRBJ1-4	TGTGCTAGTGGTTTGGGTCGACAGGGCCAAAAACTGTTTTTT	CASGLGRQGQKLFF
TRBV27	.	.	TRBJ2-3	TGTGCCAGCAGTACCCGGGACCCGGCGACCACAGATACGCAGTATTTT	CASSTRDPATTDTQYF
TRBV10-3	TRBD1	.	TRBJ1-5	TGTGCCATCAGGGACCAGACAGGGAGCAATCAGCCCCAGCATTTT	CAIRDQTGSNQPQHF